This paragraph covers one TCR beta chain sequence. Its antigen is not identified. The donor population consisted of healthy HIV-negative adults with no recent acute infections or vaccinations. Sequencing used immunoSEQ multiplex PCR; TCRdb keeps in-frame clones, though not all of them. This sample has roughly 1,500,000 clones, with just under 99% found just once. This CDR3 is 18 amino acids long. V was cut by 0 bases and J by 5 bases, with 20 bases left in between. Germline lookup yields CDR1 WSHSY and CDR2 SAAADI. These data come from a study of shared clonotypes between healthy human individuals. Study at large: Per donor, CD8 memory used one plate, CD8 naive used two, CD4 memory used three and CD4 naive used three.

Study-wide findings and caveats: The rarefaction results pointed to incomplete sorted-subset sequencing despite large depth. Among non-shared clonotypes, generation probabilities were lower than among those shared by all four donors.

The sequencing sample was made of naive CD4+ T cells sorted from blood. The subset was: CD45RA+ positively selected. The clonotype was recovered from a young man in good health. V and J are TRBV10-2 and TRBJ2-1, with D uncertain. In DNA form, the CDR3 reads TGCGCCAGCAGTGAGTCGAGACTCCCATTGGGTCGGGACAATGAGCAGTTCTTC. It yields the protein CASSESRLPLGRDNEQFF.